Listed here is a single T cell receptor (beta chain). The data were taken from a study of cytomegalovirus exposure and HLA in healthy donors. Study-wide context: Membership in the Caucasian-associated ancestry cluster was found for about four fifths of about 430 genotyped donors.

The PCR contained 60 Vbeta and 13 Jbeta primers. Per the original methods: Approximately 11 million of the roughly 80 million unique TCR beta chains counted in a later analysis were shared. Libraries were prepared by immunoSEQ multiplex PCR; TCRdb keeps only in-frame clonotypes and omits some of them. V and J calls and clone size come straight from that table; D and trimming were deduced from the DNA. The sample yields roughly 100,000 clones, 60% to 80% seen once. Germline V gives CDR1 MNHEY, CDR2 SVGAGI. J lost 6 bases, V lost 2 bases, and 6 bases had no gene match. The CDR3 has 15 amino acids. Healthy people donating bone marrow made up the donors.

This chain uses TRBV6-5 with TRBJ1-2; 10 bases map to TRBD1. This sequence was found in a man aged 55 to 70 in good health and CMV-seropositive. Sequenced material: PBMCs. The CDR3 is CASSYLGQGVDGYTF. In DNA, the CDR3 is TGTGCCAGCAGTTACCTAGGACAGGGGGTTGATGGCTACACCTTC.